This TCR beta chain was profiled in a study of blood T cell repertoires in COVID-19. Measured with immunoSEQ multiplex PCR; TCRdb has only the in-frame clones, and not every one. This table holds around 160,000 clones, 82% found once. For this clone: A junction end diverges from the germline sequence, so it may reflect a read error.

CDR1 is LGHNA, CDR2 YSLEER, per germline. CDR3 length equals 11 residues. This receptor was identified in a human donor with acute or convalescent COVID-19. The donor label of this sample is uncertain. Input material: peripheral blood. The rearrangement joins TRBV4-3 to TRBJ1-2, with D tentatively TRBD1 (5 bases). The CDR3 region has the DNA TGCACCAGCAGTACCTACAGGGGCTACACCTTC. Amino acids: CTSSTYRGYTF.